This entry lists 21 T cell receptor beta chains sequenced from one sample in a study of blood T cell repertoires in COVID-19. The protocol was immunoSEQ multiplex PCR, while the TCRdb copy is restricted to in-frame clones and leaves out a portion. The sample holds about 100,000 clones; about 86% are singletons and the top ten take approximately 1.8%. Sequenced: peripheral blood. These receptors all stem from a man aged 80 or over with acute or convalescent COVID-19.

The chain recombines TRBV2 with TRBJ2-7; 12 bases fit TRBD2. The CDR3 covers 15 residues. Losses at the gene ends were 5 bases for V and 4 bases for J; bases not matched to a gene: 6. The germline V gene encodes CDR1 SNHLY and CDR2 FYNNEI. As DNA, the CDR3 is TGTGCCAGCAGTTTGACTAGCGGGAGTAGGTACGAGCAGTACTTC. Its protein is CASSLTSGSRYEQYF.

In DNA, the CDR3 is TGTGCCAGCAGATCCGTTGGCGGAACAGATACGCAGTATTTT. It translates to CASRSVGGTDTQYF. This rearrangement joins TRBV5-4 to TRBJ2-3; D is undetermined. The CDR3 has 14 residues. Germline loops: CDR1 SGHNT, CDR2 YYREEE (reference sequence). Trimming removed 5 bases at V and 3 bases at J, with 13 bases between.

The V and J genes are TRBV6-5 and TRBJ2-3; perhaps TRBD2 as D (5 bases). Trimming pared 8 bases from V and 2 bases from J, leaving 11 bases between. The CDR3 is 13 amino acids. CDR1 and CDR2 (germline): MNHEY, SVGAGI. Here the CDR3 reads CASRRAHTDTQYF. CDR3 DNA sequence: TGTGCCAGCCGGCGGGCCCACACAGATACGCAGTATTTT.

This chain uses TRBV6-5 with TRBJ2-1; 8 nucleotides line up with TRBD1. Germline V gives CDR1 MNHEY, CDR2 SVGAGI. The CDR3 totals 13 residues. V shed 7 bases and J 5 bases; nucleotides not matched to a gene: 4. This CDR3 reads CASTPDRDNEQFF. The CDR3 nucleotides are TGTGCCAGCACCCCGGACAGGGACAATGAGCAGTTCTTC.

The sample holds one count of this clone. The chain combines TRBV15 with TRBJ2-5, with D perhaps matching TRBD2 (5 bases). Germline CDR1 LNHNV, CDR2 YYDKDF (reference sequence). This CDR3 spans 14 amino acids. The V gene lost 8 bases and the J gene lost 3 bases, with 16 bases spanning the gap. The CDR3 here is CATRKSGIKETQYF. CDR3 nucleotides: TGTGCCACCCGAAAGTCCGGGATAAAAGAGACCCAGTACTTC.

This sequence joins TRBV2 and TRBJ2-2; 12 bases match TRBD2. CDR3 length: 15 amino acids. Germline V gene data show CDR1 as SNHLY and CDR2 as FYNNEI. The V gene end was trimmed by 4 bases and the J gene end by 5 bases; junction bases not matched to a gene: 2. The CDR3: CASSGTSGTTGELFF. The DNA of the CDR3 is TGTGCCAGCAGTGGGACTAGCGGGACGACCGGGGAGCTGTTTTTT.

The CDR3, as DNA: TGTGCCAGCAGCTTGGGGACAGATTCTTCAGAGACCCAGTACTTC. This translates into CASSLGTDSSETQYF. The V call is TRBV5-5, the J call TRBJ2-5, with D possibly TRBD1 on 6 matching bases. Per germline, CDR1 SGHKS and CDR2 YYEKEE (reference sequence). The CDR3 runs 15 residues. V was pared by 0 bases and J by 4 bases, with 13 bases between.

The chain joins TRBV5-1 to TRBJ2-1, with a weak D call TRBD2 (6 bases). CDR1 and CDR2 from the germline V gene are SGHRS and YFSETQ. The CDR3 is 16 residues long. V was pared by 0 bases and J by 0 bases, with 10 bases between. The CDR3 region is CASSLEAGSSYNEQFF. CDR3 coding DNA: TGCGCCAGCAGCTTGGAGGCGGGGAGCTCCTACAATGAGCAGTTCTTC.

The V and J genes are TRBV6-2 or TRBV6-3 and TRBJ2-1, with TRBD1 matching 7 bases. The V and J ends lost 4 bases and 5 bases, in that order; junction bases with no gene match: 8. CDR1 is MNHEY and CDR2 is SVGEGT in the germline V gene. The CDR3 runs 15 residues. CDR3 residues: CASSSTGQVHNEQFF. The CDR3 DNA is TGTGCCAGCAGTTCCACCGGACAGGTCCACAATGAGCAGTTCTTC.

The chain uses TRBV28 and TRBJ1-6; 8 bases agree with TRBD1. The CDR3 loop spans 15 amino acids. V was clipped by 6 bases and J by 3 bases; unmatched bases: 4. Per germline, CDR1 MDHEN and CDR2 SYDVKM. This CDR3 is CASSSQGDYNSPLHF. CDR3 in DNA: TGTGCCAGCAGCTCACAGGGGGACTATAATTCACCCCTCCACTTT.

The CDR3 sequence is CASSLEQANTDTQYF. The CDR3 coding sequence is TGTGCCAGCAGCTTGGAACAGGCCAACACAGATACGCAGTATTTT. The rearrangement uses TRBV5-4 and TRBJ2-3; TRBD1 might be the D (5 bases). V shed 0 bases and J shed 2 bases, with 10 bases lying between them. The CDR3 runs 15 residues. Per germline, CDR1 SGHNT and CDR2 YYREEE (reference sequence).

The chain is built from TRBV7-9 and TRBJ1-1, with 11 bases lining up with TRBD1. J lost 0 bases, V lost 1 base, and 10 bases had no gene match. Germline values: CDR1 SEHNR, CDR2 FQNEAQ (reference sequence). The CDR3 is made up of 19 amino acids. Here the CDR3 DNA reads TGTGCCAGCAGCTTAGGCCGGGACAGGGGGAAGATGATGAACACTGAAGCTTTCTTT. It encodes CASSLGRDRGKMMNTEAFF.

This clone occurred a few times. V and J are TRBV27 and TRBJ1-1; 8 bases map to TRBD1. V trimming: 5 bases; J trimming: 6 bases; junction bases outside the gene matches: 8. The germline V gene has CDR1 MNHEY and CDR2 SMNVEV (reference sequence). The length of the CDR3 is 14 residues. CDR3 in amino acids: CASSPRTGRSEAFF. The CDR3 nucleotides are TGTGCCAGCAGTCCCCGGACAGGGCGATCTGAAGCTTTCTTT.

The chain combines TRBV9 with TRBJ2-7, with 8 bases lining up with TRBD1. This CDR3 is 14 amino acids long. The germline gives CDR1 SGDLS, CDR2 YYNGEE. The V and J ends lost 2 bases and 5 bases, in that order; junction bases with no gene match: 6. For the CDR3, the DNA is TGTGCCAGCAGCGTTGGACAGGGAGTCCACGAGCAGTACTTC. It codes for CASSVGQGVHEQYF.

The CDR3, as DNA: TGTGCCAGCAGCCTAGACCGATACTCCGGGGAGCTGTTTTTT. Translating it yields CASSLDRYSGELFF. The V call is TRBV5-4, the J call TRBJ2-2, with no clear D. Germline V gene sequence: CDR1 SGHNT, CDR2 YYREEE (reference sequence). This CDR3 is built from 14 residues. The ends were cut back, 4 bases at V and 6 bases at J, with 13 bases in the middle.

The V call is TRBV5-1, the J call TRBJ2-7; D is possibly TRBD2 (6 bases). This CDR3 has 16 amino acids. The V gene's germline CDR1 is SGHRS and CDR2 YFSETQ. Deletions cut 4 bases from V and 0 bases from J, with 17 bases between. The CDR3 loop is CASSRWRGGGSYEQYF. CDR3 sequence (DNA): TGCGCCAGCAGCCGTTGGCGGGGTGGGGGCTCCTACGAGCAGTACTTC.

CDR3 nucleotides: TGTGCCAGCAGTGTCACCCCCAGTTCTAATTCACCCCTCCACTTT. It encodes CASSVTPSSNSPLHF. This rearrangement joins TRBV27 to TRBJ1-6; no definite D call. Germline CDR1 MNHEY, CDR2 SMNVEV (reference sequence). CDR3 size: 15 residues. V lost 5 bases and J 6 bases, leaving 14 bases between the germline ends.

The chain couples TRBV19 to TRBJ2-2; D remains ambiguous. This CDR3 region has 15 residues. Per germline, CDR1 LNHDA and CDR2 SQIVND (reference sequence). Trimming removed 5 bases at V and 6 bases at J, with 16 bases between. The CDR3 bases are TGTGCCAGTAGTCCATCTAAAATTGGGCCCGGGGAGCTGTTTTTT. Its protein product is CASSPSKIGPGELFF.

The V call is TRBV19, the J call TRBJ2-1, with 7 positions matching TRBD2. V was pared by 8 bases and J by 6 bases, with 10 bases of the junction left unmatched. The germline V gene encodes CDR1 LNHDA and CDR2 SQIVND (reference sequence). CDR3 size: 14 residues. Here the CDR3 DNA reads TGTGCCAGTCGAGCGGGACTCCGGGGCAATGAGCAGTTCTTC. Translation: CASRAGLRGNEQFF.

As regards this clone: The germline gene is not matched at one end of the junction; a read error may be the cause. This chain links TRBV7-7 with TRBJ2-1; 7 positions agree with TRBD2. This CDR3 contains 15 residues. The germline gives CDR1 SSHAT, CDR2 FNYEAQ (reference sequence). The CDR3, as DNA: TGTGCTAGCAGCAACGGGCTAGCGGCAGTCAATGAGCAGTTCTTC. Encoded protein: CASSNGLAAVNEQFF. Full variable domain (missing parts from reference TRBV7-7 and TRBJ2-1): GAGVSQSPRYKVTKRGQDVTLRCDPISSHATLYWYQQALGQGPEFLTYFNYEAQPDKSGLPSDRFSAERPEGSISTLTIQRTEQRDSAMYRCASSNGLAAVNEQFFGPGTRLTVL.

The CDR3 is CAWSVLPREGNEQFF. The CDR3 DNA follows: TGTGCCTGGAGTGTACTACCCCGGGAAGGCAATGAGCAGTTCTTC. The chain links TRBV30 to TRBJ2-1; a possible D gene is TRBD2 (5 bases). Germline CDR1 GTSNPN, CDR2 SVGIG (reference sequence). Trimming cost V 0 bases and J 6 bases, with 15 bases left between them. The CDR3 spans 15 residues.